These T cell receptor beta chains were read from a single sample in a study of PD-L1 blockade in urothelial cancer. Clones were read by immunoSEQ multiplex PCR, and TCRdb kept only the in-frame ones, dropping some. The profile shows about 14,000 clones, 70% to 90% of them singletons. The source was PBMCs, collected around atezolizumab (anti-PD-L1) treatment. These receptors were obtained from a man between 65 and 85 years old with urothelial cancer. Both conserved end residues are part of each CDR3. The order of the fields is CDR3 protein, CDR3 DNA, clone size, D gene, J gene, V gene. D genes are given only for firm matches. Clone sizes are given selectively: once, few, many, or a class where the clone is expanded.

CDR3: CASSLDPLLNEQFF
DNA: TGTGCCAGCAGCTTAGATCCCCTACTCAATGAGCAGTTCTTC
size: -
D: -
J: TRBJ2-1
V: TRBV7-6

CDR3: CASASGRYSTEAFF
DNA: TGTGCTAGTGCATCAGGCAGGTACTCCACTGAAGCTTTCTTT
size: -
D: -
J: TRBJ1-1
V: TRBV12-5

CDR3: CASSEQGAVVNTIYF
DNA: TGTGCCAGCAGCGAACAGGGGGCAGTAGTAAACACCATATATTTT
size: -
D: TRBD1
J: TRBJ1-3
V: TRBV5-4

CDR3: CASTWTAGNYGYTF
DNA: TGTGCCAGCACCTGGACAGCGGGAAACTATGGCTACACCTTC
size: -
D: -
J: TRBJ1-2
V: TRBV6-6

CDR3: CASSLDDTRHYGYTF
DNA: TGCGCCAGCAGCTTGGACGACACCAGGCACTATGGCTACACCTTC
size: -
D: -
J: TRBJ1-2
V: TRBV5-1

CDR3: CASSREVGRVNTGYTF
DNA: TGCGCCAGCAGCCGGGAGGTGGGCAGGGTTAATACTGGCTACACCTTC
size: -
D: -
J: TRBJ1-2
V: TRBV5-1

CDR3: CASSLGLGATEETQYF
DNA: TGCGCCAGCAGCTTGGGGCTGGGGGCAACAGAAGAGACCCAGTACTTC
size: -
D: -
J: TRBJ2-5
V: TRBV5-1

CDR3: CASSTRLGQYAEAFF
DNA: TGTGCCAGCAGCACCCGATTGGGACAGTACGCTGAAGCTTTCTTT
size: -
D: TRBD1
J: TRBJ1-1
V: TRBV5-8

CDR3: CASSDFYRSSYEQYF
DNA: TGTGCCAGCAGTGACTTTTACAGGAGCTCCTACGAGCAGTACTTC
size: -
D: -
J: TRBJ2-7
V: TRBV28

CDR3: CASSLLDQGVNEQFF
DNA: TGTGCCAGCAGCTTGTTAGACCAGGGGGTGAATGAGCAGTTCTTC
size: -
D: TRBD1
J: TRBJ2-1
V: TRBV5-4

CDR3: CASSDEPGQLFSPLHF
DNA: TGTGCCAGCAGTGACGAACCCGGACAGCTCTTTTCACCCCTCCACTTT
size: -
D: -
J: TRBJ1-6
V: TRBV6-1

CDR3: CVSSMTGEWTEAFF
DNA: TGTGTCAGCAGCATGACAGGGGAGTGGACTGAAGCTTTCTTT
size: -
D: TRBD1
J: TRBJ1-1
V: TRBV6-1

CDR3: CASSPTGRGRGYTF
DNA: TGTGCCAGCAGCCCTACGGGTAGGGGGCGAGGCTACACCTTC
size: -
D: TRBD1
J: TRBJ1-2
V: TRBV7-9

CDR3: CASSSVYRGLISFPNSPLHF
DNA: TGTGCCAGCAGCTCGGTCTACAGGGGGCTGATCTCCTTCCCTAATTCACCCCTCCACTTT
size: medium-sized
D: TRBD1
J: TRBJ1-6
V: TRBV5-4

CDR3: CASSQDRLGGAADTQYF
DNA: TGTGCCAGCAGCCAAGATCGGCTAGGGGGGGCCGCAGATACGCAGTATTTT
size: -
D: -
J: TRBJ2-3
V: TRBV4-2

CDR3: CASRERRDSYIQYF
DNA: TGTGCCAGCAGAGAACGGCGGGACTCCTACATTCAGTACTTC
size: -
D: -
J: TRBJ2-4
V: TRBV2

CDR3: CASSKNLAETQYF
DNA: TGCGCCAGCAGCAAGAATCTAGCCGAGACCCAGTACTTC
size: -
D: -
J: TRBJ2-5
V: TRBV5-1

CDR3: CASSVLVGVSTDTQYF
DNA: TGTGCCAGCAGCGTTCTGGTCGGGGTTAGCACAGATACGCAGTATTTT
size: -
D: -
J: TRBJ2-3
V: TRBV9

CDR3: CASTLPWGEKHEKLFF
DNA: TGTGCCAGTACCCTGCCTTGGGGGGAAAAACATGAAAAACTGTTTTTT
size: -
D: -
J: TRBJ1-4
V: TRBV19

CDR3: CASRGTARNEQYF
DNA: TGTGCCAGCAGGGGGACAGCTCGGAACGAGCAGTACTTC
size: -
D: TRBD1
J: TRBJ2-7
V: TRBV7-9

CDR3: CASSRERDTQYF
DNA: TGTGCCAGCAGTCGCGAGAGAGATACGCAGTATTTT
size: once
D: -
J: TRBJ2-3
V: TRBV6-5

CDR3: CASKRQGGEKLFF
DNA: TGTGCCAGCAAGCGACAGGGGGGTGAAAAACTGTTTTTT
size: once
D: TRBD1
J: TRBJ1-4
V: TRBV2

CDR3: CASSPGPANEKLFF
DNA: TGTGCCAGCAGCCCAGGGCCGGCTAATGAAAAACTGTTTTTT
size: -
D: -
J: TRBJ1-4
V: TRBV11-2

CDR3: CASRLGTSGGRTDTQYF
DNA: TGTGCAAGTCGCCTTGGGACTAGCGGGGGGCGCACAGATACGCAGTATTTT
size: -
D: -
J: TRBJ2-3
V: TRBV12-2

CDR3: CASSIRTSGTLSYEQYF
DNA: TGTGCCAGTAGTATTAGGACTAGCGGGACCCTCTCCTACGAGCAGTACTTC
size: -
D: TRBD2
J: TRBJ2-7
V: TRBV19

CDR3: CASRKTGYNEQFF
DNA: TGCGCCAGCAGGAAGACAGGATACAATGAGCAGTTCTTC
size: once
D: -
J: TRBJ2-1
V: TRBV5-1

CDR3: CASGDLTGAGNSPLHF
DNA: TGTGCCAGCGGGGACTTAACAGGGGCGGGGAATTCACCCCTCCACTTT
size: -
D: TRBD1
J: TRBJ1-6
V: TRBV28

CDR3: CASSYGQGGEQYF
DNA: TGTGCCAGCAGTTACGGGCAGGGAGGCGAGCAGTACTTC
size: once
D: -
J: TRBJ2-7
V: TRBV6-5